Each of the 24 T cell receptor beta chains below was sequenced from the same sample in a study of blood T cell repertoires in COVID-19. TCRdb's table, derived via immunoSEQ multiplex PCR, lists solely in-frame clones and lacks some. This sample has roughly 250,000 clones, with about four fifths found just once. The sequenced sample consisted of peripheral blood. All receptors come from a man aged 45 to 65 with acute or convalescent COVID-19.

This clone was seen only once. The chain couples TRBV10-3 to TRBJ2-3, with 9 bases that match TRBD1. Germline V gene data show CDR1 as ENHRY and CDR2 as SYGVKD. The CDR3 runs to 19 residues. The ends lost 3 bases at V and 0 bases at J; junction bases unmatched: 13. The CDR3 DNA reads TGTGCCATCAGTGAAGCGGGACAGGGCGGGGGATCTAGCACAGATACGCAGTATTTT. This sequence encodes CAISEAGQGGGSSTDTQYF.

V is TRBV5-4 and J is TRBJ2-1; D unclear. This CDR3 has 13 residues. In germline, CDR1 is SGHNT, CDR2 YYREEE (reference sequence). The V end lost 0 bases, the J end lost 4 bases, and 5 bases lay between the germline ends. CDR3 bases: TGTGCCAGCAGCTTGGGACTGTACAATGAGCAGTTCTTC. This gives the protein CASSLGLYNEQFF.

The chain combines TRBV29-1 with TRBJ2-1; no clear D. The CDR3 has 13 residues. The germline V gene encodes CDR1 SQVTM and CDR2 ANQGSEA. With 3 bases removed from V and 4 bases from J, the gap between germline ends came to 10 bases. CDR3 DNA: TGCAGCGTTGATTTTTTTTTATACAATGAGCAGTTCTTC. Translated: CSVDFFLYNEQFF.

V gene TRBV27 combines with J gene TRBJ2-6; 7 positions agree with TRBD2. The CDR3 has 19 amino acids. V dropped 5 bases and J dropped 0; count of bases not matched to a gene: 13. Germline V gene data show CDR1 as MNHEY and CDR2 as SMNVEV (reference sequence). CDR3 residues: CASSPSGRVARSGANVLTF. DNA for the CDR3: TGTGCCAGCAGTCCGAGTGGGAGGGTCGCCCGCTCTGGGGCCAACGTCCTGACTTTC.

This rearrangement joins TRBV19 to TRBJ1-1; no clear D gene. Germline values: CDR1 LNHDA, CDR2 SQIVND (reference sequence). The ends were cut back, 10 bases at V and 5 bases at J, with 17 bases in the middle. The CDR3 extends over 13 amino acids. The CDR3 DNA is TGTGCCAATATCCAGGCCCCGGGGACTGAAGCTTTCTTT. It encodes CANIQAPGTEAFF.

The chain links TRBV6-5 to TRBJ2-2; a weak D match, TRBD2 (5 bases). V was clipped by 8 bases and J by 2 bases, with 15 bases between them. CDR3 size: 15 residues. The germline CDR1 and CDR2 sequences are MNHEY and SVGAGI. CDR3 in DNA: TGTGCCAGCCGAGTAGGGAGAATTAACACCGGGGAGCTGTTTTTT. This gives the protein CASRVGRINTGELFF.

V gene TRBV28 combines with J gene TRBJ1-6; D perhaps matches TRBD1 (5 bases). The CDR3 sequence is 16 residues long. The V end was cut by 5 bases, the J end by 6 bases, with 17 bases between. The germline gives CDR1 MDHEN, CDR2 SYDVKM. This chain's CDR3 is CASSPGGGVGNSPLHF. CDR3 coding DNA: TGTGCCAGCAGTCCGGGGGGGGGAGTAGGTAATTCACCCCTCCACTTT.

The rearrangement links TRBV6-5 to TRBJ1-2; D may be TRBD1 (6 bases). CDR1 is MNHEY, CDR2 SVGAGI, per germline. The CDR3 runs to 14 residues. V shed 6 bases and J shed 7 bases, with 18 bases lying between them. The CDR3 is CASRSPQGNVGYTF. Written as DNA, the CDR3 is TGTGCCAGCAGATCACCGCAGGGGAATGTTGGCTACACCTTC.

This clone was picked up a small number of times. The V call is TRBV28, the J call TRBJ2-2; no definite D call. Trimming stripped 8 bases from V and 2 bases from J, with 18 bases between. The germline CDR1 and CDR2 sequences are MDHEN and SYDVKM. The CDR3 runs 16 residues. The CDR3 coding sequence is TGTGCCAGCTACCCCTATGGGCGCCTCAACACCGGGGAGCTGTTTTTT. Protein: CASYPYGRLNTGELFF.

The chain carries TRBV7-3 and TRBJ2-1; 10 bases agree with TRBD2. V dropped 5 bases and J dropped 1; count of bases not matched to a gene: 2. The CDR3 length is 15 residues. Germline-derived CDR1 and CDR2 are SGHTA and FQGTGA. CDR3 region: CASSPSGGSYNEQFF. The CDR3 nucleotides read TGTGCCAGCAGCCCTAGCGGGGGTTCCTACAATGAGCAGTTCTTC.

The V gene is TRBV19, the J gene TRBJ1-2, with 7 nucleotides matching TRBD1. Germline CDR1 is LNHDA and CDR2 is SQIVND (reference sequence). Germline trimming cut 6 bases from V and 2 bases from J; bases unmatched to any gene: 9. The CDR3 is 15 amino acids. CDR3 sequence reads: CASRTSGQTNYGYTF. CDR3 in DNA: TGTGCCAGTAGAACCTCGGGACAGACAAACTATGGCTACACCTTC.

This clone was seen a handful of times. This chain connects TRBV7-6 to TRBJ2-2, with D possibly matching TRBD1 (6 bases). The CDR3 consists of 15 residues. The ends were cut back, 3 bases at V and 4 bases at J, with 12 bases in the middle. The germline V gene encodes CDR1 SGHVS and CDR2 FNYEAQ. The CDR3 sequence: CASSLGPTGTGELFF. Written as DNA, the CDR3 is TGTGCCAGCAGCTTGGGGCCGACAGGCACCGGGGAGCTGTTTTTT.

V and J are TRBV5-1 and TRBJ2-7, with TRBD1 identical over 8 bases. V dropped 0 bases and J dropped 3; count of bases not matched to a gene: 8. Germline CDR1 SGHRS, CDR2 YFSETQ. The CDR3 is made up of 16 amino acids. CDR3 nucleotides: TGCGCCAGCAGCTTGGTGGTTTTCGACAGGGGCTACGAGCAGTACTTC. Protein product: CASSLVVFDRGYEQYF.

The chain links TRBV28 to TRBJ2-1; 7 bases line up with TRBD2. V trimming: 4 bases; J trimming: 3 bases; junction bases outside the gene matches: 6. This CDR3 has 15 amino acids. Germline-derived CDR1 and CDR2 are MDHEN and SYDVKM. CDR3 protein: CASSSAGTNYNEQFF. CDR3 nucleotide sequence: TGTGCCAGCAGTTCAGCGGGAACCAACTACAATGAGCAGTTCTTC.

The chain has TRBV30 and TRBJ2-5, with a possible D match to TRBD2 (5 bases). Germline CDR1 is GTSNPN and CDR2 is SVGIG (reference sequence). The CDR3 covers 13 residues. Between the trimmed V and J ends, which lost 8 bases and 4 bases, there was a span of 17 bases. CDR3 protein: CALELRTLETQYF. The CDR3 DNA sequence: TGTGCCCTGGAGTTACGGACTCTAGAGACCCAGTACTTC. Variable domain in full (rest from reference TRBV30 and TRBJ2-5): SQTIHQWPATLVQPVGSPLSLECTVEGTSNPNLYWYRQAAGRGLQLLFYSVGIGQISSEVPQNLSASRPQDRQFILSSKKLLLSDSGFYLCALELRTLETQYFGPGTRLLVL.

This clone has just a few counts. This chain links TRBV11-2 with TRBJ1-6; TRBD1 is a possible D gene (5 bases). The germline V gene has CDR1 SGHAT and CDR2 FQNNGV. Trimming removed 2 bases at V and 5 bases at J, with 10 bases between. The CDR3 length is 15 residues. CDR3 in DNA: TGTGCCAGCAGCTTACGGGTAGGGGATAATTCACCCCTCCACTTT. As protein: CASSLRVGDNSPLHF.

The chain employs TRBV6-6 and TRBJ1-1; TRBD1 aligns across 8 bases. Germline CDR1 reads MNHNY; CDR2 reads SVGAGI (reference sequence). CDR3 size: 15 residues. V lost 6 bases to trimming and J lost 5 bases; unmatched junction nucleotides: 11. CDR3 coding DNA: TGTGCCAGCAGCCTCGGACAGGGAGGGAGAACTGAAGCTTTCTTT. Its translation: CASSLGQGGRTEAFF.

V is TRBV27 and J is TRBJ1-1; the D is unclear. Per germline, CDR1 MNHEY and CDR2 SMNVEV (reference sequence). This CDR3 has 16 amino acids. V was cut by 2 bases and J by 0 bases, with 13 bases left in between. This CDR3 is CASSLNGLLLNTEAFF. In nucleotides, the CDR3 is TGTGCCAGCAGTTTAAATGGACTCTTATTGAACACTGAAGCTTTCTTT.

The rearrangement uses TRBV30 and TRBJ1-6, with 8 bases lining up with TRBD1. There are 15 residues in the CDR3. From germline, CDR1 is GTSNPN and CDR2 SVGIG (reference sequence). V was pared by 4 bases and J by 6 bases, with 8 bases of the junction left unmatched. CDR3 bases: TGTGCCTGGATGAGACGGACAGGGCGTAATTCACCCCTCCACTTT. As protein: CAWMRRTGRNSPLHF.

V usage is TRBV10-3 and J usage is TRBJ1-1; 10 bases match TRBD1. The germline V gene has CDR1 ENHRY and CDR2 SYGVKD. V shed 0 bases and J 3 bases; nucleotides not matched to a gene: 7. The CDR3 has 17 residues. CDR3 sequence: CAISESRTGGWDTEAFF. CDR3 nucleotide sequence: TGTGCCATCAGTGAGTCGAGGACAGGGGGTTGGGACACTGAAGCTTTCTTT.

J is TRBJ1-1 and V is TRBV6-5, with D hard to call. This CDR3 is built from 10 residues. Germline V gives CDR1 MNHEY, CDR2 SVGAGI. The V end lost 6 bases, the J end lost 8 bases, and 7 bases lay between the germline ends. CDR3 protein: CASRRMEAFF. DNA for the CDR3: TGTGCCAGCAGGCGTATGGAAGCTTTCTTT.

The rearrangement links TRBV30 to TRBJ2-5; TRBD1 is a possible D gene (6 bases). The CDR3 is made up of 12 amino acids. Germline CDR1 and CDR2: GTSNPN and SVGIG (reference sequence). Deletions cut 0 bases from V and 4 bases from J, with 6 bases between. Here the CDR3 DNA reads TGTGCCTGGAGTGTACAGGGAGAGACCCAGTACTTC. It yields the protein CAWSVQGETQYF.

The CDR3 DNA sequence: TGTGCCAGCAGCTTGCCCAGGGGCGAGCAGTACTTC. Protein sequence: CASSLPRGEQYF. J is TRBJ2-7 and V is TRBV5-6; maybe TRBD1 (6 bases). V lost 1 base, J lost 6 bases, and 8 bases lay in between. The germline CDR1 and CDR2 sequences are SGHDT and YYEEEE. This CDR3 spans 12 amino acids.

In the case of this clone: A junction boundary mismatches the germline segment, possibly from a read error. The V gene is TRBV3-1 (or the pseudogene TRBV3-2), the J gene TRBJ1-1, with D hard to call. This CDR3 is built from 11 residues. Per germline, CDR1 LGHDT and CDR2 YNNKEL (reference sequence). The CDR3 region is CASSQGSVTSF. As DNA, the CDR3 is TGTGCCAGCAGCCAAGGGTCGGTTACGAGTTTT.